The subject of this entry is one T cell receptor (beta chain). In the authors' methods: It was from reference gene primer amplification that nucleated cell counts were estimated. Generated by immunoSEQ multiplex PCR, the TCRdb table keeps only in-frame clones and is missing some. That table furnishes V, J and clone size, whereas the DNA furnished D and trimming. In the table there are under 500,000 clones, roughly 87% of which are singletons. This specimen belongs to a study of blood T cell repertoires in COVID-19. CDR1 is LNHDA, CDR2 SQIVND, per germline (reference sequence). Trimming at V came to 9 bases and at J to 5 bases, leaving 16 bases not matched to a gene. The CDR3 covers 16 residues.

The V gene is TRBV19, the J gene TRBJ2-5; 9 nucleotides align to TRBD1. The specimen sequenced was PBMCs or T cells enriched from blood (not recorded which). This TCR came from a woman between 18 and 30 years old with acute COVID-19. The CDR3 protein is CASMANRGRGGETQYF. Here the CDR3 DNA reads TGTGCCAGCATGGCAAACAGGGGGCGCGGAGGTGAGACCCAGTACTTC.